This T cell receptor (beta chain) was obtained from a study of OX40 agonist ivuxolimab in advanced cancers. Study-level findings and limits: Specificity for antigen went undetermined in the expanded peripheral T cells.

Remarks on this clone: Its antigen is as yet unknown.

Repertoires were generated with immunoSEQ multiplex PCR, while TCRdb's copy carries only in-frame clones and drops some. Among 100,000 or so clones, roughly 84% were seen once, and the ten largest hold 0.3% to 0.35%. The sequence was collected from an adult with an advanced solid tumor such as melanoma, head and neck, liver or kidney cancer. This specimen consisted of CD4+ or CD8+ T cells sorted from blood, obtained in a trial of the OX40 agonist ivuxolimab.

In DNA form, the CDR3 reads TGTGCCAGTAGACTCGACAGGGGGGATGAAAAACTGTTTTTT. Its translation is CASRLDRGDEKLFF. The gene calls are TRBV19 and TRBJ1-4; TRBD1 aligns across 9 bases. The junction had 5 bases not matched to a gene; V was cut back by 6 bases and J by 6 bases. The germline CDR1 and CDR2 sequences are LNHDA and SQIVND (reference sequence). CDR3 length equals 14 residues.